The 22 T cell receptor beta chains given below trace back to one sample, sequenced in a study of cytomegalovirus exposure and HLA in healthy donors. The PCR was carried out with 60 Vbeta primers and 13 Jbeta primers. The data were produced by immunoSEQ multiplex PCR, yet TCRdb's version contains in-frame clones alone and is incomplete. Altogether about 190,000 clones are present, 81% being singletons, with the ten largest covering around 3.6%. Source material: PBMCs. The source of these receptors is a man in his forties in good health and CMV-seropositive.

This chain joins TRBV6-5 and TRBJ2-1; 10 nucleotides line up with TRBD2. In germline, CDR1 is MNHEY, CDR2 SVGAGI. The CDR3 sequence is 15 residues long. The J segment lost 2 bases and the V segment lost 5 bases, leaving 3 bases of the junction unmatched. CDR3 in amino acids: CASSQSGRAYNEQFF. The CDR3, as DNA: TGTGCCAGCAGTCAAAGCGGGAGGGCCTACAATGAGCAGTTCTTC.

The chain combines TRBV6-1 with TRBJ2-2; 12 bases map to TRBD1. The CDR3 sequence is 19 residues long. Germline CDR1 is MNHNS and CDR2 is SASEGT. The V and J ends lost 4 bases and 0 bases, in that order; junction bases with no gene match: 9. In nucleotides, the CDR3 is TGTGCCAGCAGTGGGACGGGACAGGGGGCTGTGGCGAACACCGGGGAGCTGTTTTTT. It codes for CASSGTGQGAVANTGELFF.

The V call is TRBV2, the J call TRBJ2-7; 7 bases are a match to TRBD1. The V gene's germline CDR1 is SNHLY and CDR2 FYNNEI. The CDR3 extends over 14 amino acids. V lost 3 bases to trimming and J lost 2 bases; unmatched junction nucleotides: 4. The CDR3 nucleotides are TGTGCCAGCAGTGACCGGGACAGAACCTACGAGCAGTACTTC. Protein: CASSDRDRTYEQYF.

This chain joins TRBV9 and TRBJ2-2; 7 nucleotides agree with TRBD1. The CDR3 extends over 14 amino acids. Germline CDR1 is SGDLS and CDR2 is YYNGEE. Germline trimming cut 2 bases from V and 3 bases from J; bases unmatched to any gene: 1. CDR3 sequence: CASSVQGDTGELFF. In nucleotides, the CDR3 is TGTGCCAGCAGCGTCCAGGGGGACACCGGGGAGCTGTTTTTT.

CDR3 region: CASSLVRRAGDTDTQYF. The CDR3 region has the DNA TGTGCCAGCAGCTTGGTCAGGCGAGCGGGGGACACAGATACGCAGTATTTT. V and J are TRBV7-9 and TRBJ2-3, with 8 bases that match TRBD2. The germline V gene has CDR1 SEHNR and CDR2 FQNEAQ (reference sequence). The CDR3 has 17 residues. Losses at the gene ends were 3 bases for V and 2 bases for J; bases not matched to a gene: 10.

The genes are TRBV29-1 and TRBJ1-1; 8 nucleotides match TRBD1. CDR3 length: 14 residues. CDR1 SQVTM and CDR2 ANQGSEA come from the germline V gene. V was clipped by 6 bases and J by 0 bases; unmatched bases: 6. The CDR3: CSVGADRVNTEAFF. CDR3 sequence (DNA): TGCAGCGTGGGAGCGGACAGGGTGAACACTGAAGCTTTCTTT.

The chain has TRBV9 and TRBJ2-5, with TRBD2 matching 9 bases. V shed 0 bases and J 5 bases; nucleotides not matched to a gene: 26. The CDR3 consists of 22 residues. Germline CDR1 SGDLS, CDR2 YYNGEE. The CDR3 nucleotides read TGTGCCAGCAGCGTAGGCCGACGAACGGGGGGTTGGGAGCGGGGGGTGTTTGAGACCCAGTACTTC. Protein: CASSVGRRTGGWERGVFETQYF.

The CDR3 DNA is TGTGCCAGCAGTCCCTGGGACACCGGGGCCAACGTCCTGACTTTC. Protein: CASSPWDTGANVLTF. This chain joins TRBV28 and TRBJ2-6, with D maybe TRBD1 (6 bases). Germline values: CDR1 MDHEN, CDR2 SYDVKM. This CDR3 contains 15 residues. Between the trimmed V and J ends, which lost 5 bases and 4 bases, there was a span of 12 bases.

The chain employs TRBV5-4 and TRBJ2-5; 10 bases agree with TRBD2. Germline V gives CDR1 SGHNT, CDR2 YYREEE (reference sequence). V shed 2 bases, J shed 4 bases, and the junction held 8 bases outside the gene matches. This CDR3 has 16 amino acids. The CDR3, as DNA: TGTGCCAGCAGCTTATATAGCGGGAGGTCGGGAGAGACCCAGTACTTC. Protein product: CASSLYSGRSGETQYF.

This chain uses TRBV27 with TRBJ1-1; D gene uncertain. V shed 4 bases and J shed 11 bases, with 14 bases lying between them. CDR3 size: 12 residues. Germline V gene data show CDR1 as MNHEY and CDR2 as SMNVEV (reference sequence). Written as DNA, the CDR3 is TGTGCCAGCAGTTCCCCTTACACGGGGGCTTTCTTT. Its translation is CASSSPYTGAFF.

Here the CDR3 reads CSVATGVAGIEAFF. CDR3 nucleotide sequence: TGCAGCGTTGCGACAGGGGTCGCGGGGATTGAAGCTTTCTTT. The V and J genes are TRBV29-1 and TRBJ1-1; TRBD1 matches at 8 bases. The V segment lost 4 bases and the J segment 7 bases; nucleotides outside the gene matches: 11. Germline CDR1 SQVTM, CDR2 ANQGSEA. The CDR3 spans 14 residues.

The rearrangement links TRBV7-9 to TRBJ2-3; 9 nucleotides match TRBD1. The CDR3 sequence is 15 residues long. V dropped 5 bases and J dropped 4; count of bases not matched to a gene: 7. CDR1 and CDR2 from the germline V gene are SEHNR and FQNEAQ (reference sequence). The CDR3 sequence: CASSGWDRVPDTQYF. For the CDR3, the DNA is TGTGCCAGCAGCGGGTGGGACAGGGTCCCAGATACGCAGTATTTT.

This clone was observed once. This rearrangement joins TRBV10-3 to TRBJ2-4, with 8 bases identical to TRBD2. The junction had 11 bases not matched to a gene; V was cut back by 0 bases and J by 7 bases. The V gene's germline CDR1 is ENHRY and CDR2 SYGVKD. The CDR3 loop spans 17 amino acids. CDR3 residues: CAISESIREGPVNIQYF. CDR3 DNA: TGTGCCATCAGTGAGTCGATCCGGGAGGGCCCTGTTAACATTCAGTACTTC.

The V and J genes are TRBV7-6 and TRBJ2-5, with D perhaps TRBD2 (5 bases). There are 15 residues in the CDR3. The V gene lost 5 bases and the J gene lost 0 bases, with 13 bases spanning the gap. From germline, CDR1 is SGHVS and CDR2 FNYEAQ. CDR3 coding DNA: TGTGCCAGCAGCCCGGGCTACGGGGACCAAGAGACCCAGTACTTC. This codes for CASSPGYGDQETQYF.

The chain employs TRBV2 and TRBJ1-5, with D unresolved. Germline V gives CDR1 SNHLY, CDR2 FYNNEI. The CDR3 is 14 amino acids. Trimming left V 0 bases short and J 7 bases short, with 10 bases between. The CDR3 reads CASSEALGRQPQHF. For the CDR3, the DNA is TGTGCCAGCAGTGAAGCATTGGGGAGACAGCCCCAGCATTTT.

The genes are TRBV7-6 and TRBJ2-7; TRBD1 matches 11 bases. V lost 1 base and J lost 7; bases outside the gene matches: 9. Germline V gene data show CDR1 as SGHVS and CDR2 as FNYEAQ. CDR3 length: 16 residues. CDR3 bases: TGTGCCAGCAGCTTAGGACCGGGACAGGGGGTGGGAGAGCAGTACTTC. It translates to CASSLGPGQGVGEQYF.

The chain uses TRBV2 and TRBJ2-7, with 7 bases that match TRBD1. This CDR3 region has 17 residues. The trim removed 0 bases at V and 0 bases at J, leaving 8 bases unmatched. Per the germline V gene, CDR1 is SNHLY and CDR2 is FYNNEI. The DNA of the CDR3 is TGTGCCAGCAGTGAAGCGGCCAGCGACAGGGCCTCCTACGAGCAGTACTTC. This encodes CASSEAASDRASYEQYF.

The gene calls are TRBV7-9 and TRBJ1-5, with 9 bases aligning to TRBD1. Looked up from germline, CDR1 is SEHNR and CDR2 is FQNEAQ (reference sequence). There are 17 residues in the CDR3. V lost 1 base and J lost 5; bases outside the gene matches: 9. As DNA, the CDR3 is TGTGCCAGCAGCTTAGTAAGTTACAGGGGGCCGGATCAGCCCCAGCATTTT. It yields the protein CASSLVSYRGPDQPQHF. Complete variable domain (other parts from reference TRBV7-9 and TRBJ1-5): DTGVSQNPRHKITKRGQNVTFRCDPISEHNRLYWYRQTLGQGPEFLTYFQNEAQLEKSRLLSDRFSAERPKGSFSTLEIQRTEQGDSAMYLCASSLVSYRGPDQPQHFGDGTRLSIL.

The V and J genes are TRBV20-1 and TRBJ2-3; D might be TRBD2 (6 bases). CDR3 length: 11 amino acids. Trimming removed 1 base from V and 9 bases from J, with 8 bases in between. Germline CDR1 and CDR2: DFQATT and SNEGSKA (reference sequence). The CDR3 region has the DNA TGCAGTGCTAGAGGTGGAGGGACGCAGTATTTT. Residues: CSARGGGTQYF.

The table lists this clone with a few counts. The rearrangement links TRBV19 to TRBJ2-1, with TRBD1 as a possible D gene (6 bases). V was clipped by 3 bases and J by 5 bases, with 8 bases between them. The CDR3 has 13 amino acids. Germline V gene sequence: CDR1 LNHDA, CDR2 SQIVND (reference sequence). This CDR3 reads CASSIGQNNEQFF. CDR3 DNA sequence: TGTGCCAGTAGTATTGGACAGAACAATGAGCAGTTCTTC.

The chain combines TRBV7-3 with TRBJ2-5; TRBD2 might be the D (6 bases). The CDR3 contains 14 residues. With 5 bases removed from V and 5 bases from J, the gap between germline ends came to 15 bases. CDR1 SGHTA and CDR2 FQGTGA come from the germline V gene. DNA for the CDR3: TGTGCCAGCAGCCGAGGAGGGTGGCGTGAGACCCAGTACTTC. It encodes CASSRGGWRETQYF.

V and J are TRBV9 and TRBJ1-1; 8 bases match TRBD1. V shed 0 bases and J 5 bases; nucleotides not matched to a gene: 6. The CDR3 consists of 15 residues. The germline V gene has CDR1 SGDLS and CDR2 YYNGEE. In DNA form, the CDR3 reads TGTGCCAGCAGCGTAGTGCCAGGGGGCAGAACTGAAGCTTTCTTT. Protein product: CASSVVPGGRTEAFF.